This T cell receptor (beta chain) was sequenced for a study of blood T cell repertoires in COVID-19. Per germline, CDR1 SQVTM and CDR2 ANQGSEA. This CDR3 region has 13 residues. V lost 6 bases and J lost 6; bases outside the gene matches: 7. This clone was observed a few times. Per the original data handling: Counts of nucleated cells, estimated from reference gene primer amplification, were obtained. Repertoires were generated with immunoSEQ multiplex PCR, while TCRdb's copy carries only in-frame clones and drops some. V, J and clone size reflect that table, while D and trimming were determined from the DNA. Of about 59,000 clones listed, around 79% are singletons.

Sequencing used peripheral blood. J is TRBJ2-2 and V is TRBV29-1, with TRBD1 matching 7 bases. This TCR was sampled from a human donor in a cohort sampled during active COVID-19. The DNA of the CDR3 is TGCAGCGTGAGACTACAGGGGTCCGGGGAGCTGTTTTTT. This translates into CSVRLQGSGELFF.